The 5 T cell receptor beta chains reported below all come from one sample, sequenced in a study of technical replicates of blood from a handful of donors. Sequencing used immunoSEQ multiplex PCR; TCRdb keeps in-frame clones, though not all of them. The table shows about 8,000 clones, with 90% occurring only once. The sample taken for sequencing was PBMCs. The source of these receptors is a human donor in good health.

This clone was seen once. DNA for the CDR3: TGTGCCAGCAGCTTCGGTTCTTACGAGCAGTACTTC. This encodes CASSFGSYEQYF. V is TRBV7-9 and J is TRBJ2-7; no definite D call. The CDR3 totals 12 residues. V gave up 3 bases and J gave up 4 bases, with 7 bases separating them. Looked up from germline, CDR1 is SEHNR and CDR2 is FQNEAQ (reference sequence).

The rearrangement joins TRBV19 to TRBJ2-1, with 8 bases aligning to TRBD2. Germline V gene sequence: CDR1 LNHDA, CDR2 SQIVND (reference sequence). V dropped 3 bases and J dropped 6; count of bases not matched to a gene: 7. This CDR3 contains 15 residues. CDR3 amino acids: CASSIGTSGGNEQFF. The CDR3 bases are TGTGCCAGTAGTATTGGAACTAGCGGTGGCAATGAGCAGTTCTTC.

The CDR3 spells CASSPEIRASPDTQYF. CDR3 sequence (DNA): TGTGCCAGCAGCCCAGAGATCCGGGCTAGCCCAGATACGCAGTATTTT. The chain carries TRBV7-6 and TRBJ2-3; D is possibly TRBD2 (5 bases). Germline lookup yields CDR1 SGHVS and CDR2 FNYEAQ. The CDR3 extends over 16 amino acids. The ends were cut back, 5 bases at V and 4 bases at J, with 19 bases in the middle.

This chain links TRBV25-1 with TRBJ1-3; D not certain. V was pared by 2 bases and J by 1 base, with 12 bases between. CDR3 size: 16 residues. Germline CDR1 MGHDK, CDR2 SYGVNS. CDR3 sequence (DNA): TGTGCCAGCAGTGAAGATCGGCGGCATTCTGGAAACACCATATATTTT. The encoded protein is CASSEDRRHSGNTIYF.

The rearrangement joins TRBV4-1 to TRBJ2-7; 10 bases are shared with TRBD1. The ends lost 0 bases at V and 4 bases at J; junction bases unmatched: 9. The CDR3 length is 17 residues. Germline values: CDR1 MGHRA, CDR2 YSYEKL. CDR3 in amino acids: CASSQDGSTGGGYEQYF. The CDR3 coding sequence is TGCGCCAGCAGCCAAGATGGATCGACAGGGGGCGGGTACGAGCAGTACTTC.